The 14 T cell receptor beta chains listed next were all sequenced from one sample in a study of T cell repertoires and HLA-DP antigens. Their recognized antigens are unknown. Sequenced by immunoSEQ multiplex PCR; TCRdb stores in-frame clones only, minus some. Seen here are fewer than 75,000 clones, about 82% observed once, and the top ten hold roughly 1.4%. Sample: CD4+ T cells from PBMCs. The receptors originated from a man aged 60 to 69 in good health and CMV-seronegative.

V gene TRBV9 combines with J gene TRBJ1-2; TRBD1 matches at 8 bases. With V trimmed by 5 bases and J by 4 bases, 7 bases remained unmatched. Germline CDR1 SGDLS, CDR2 YYNGEE. There are 14 residues in the CDR3. This CDR3 reads CASRADRAGYGYTF. DNA for the CDR3: TGTGCCAGCAGAGCGGACAGGGCCGGCTATGGCTACACCTTC.

This clone was observed a few times. The chain uses TRBV9 and TRBJ1-1; D is uncertain. The CDR3 totals 16 residues. V gave up 4 bases and J gave up 1 base, with 17 bases separating them. Germline CDR1 SGDLS, CDR2 YYNGEE. CDR3 coding DNA: TGTGCCAGCAGCCGGAGGGTAGACGGACCGAACACTGAAGCTTTCTTT. This codes for CASSRRVDGPNTEAFF.

The rearrangement uses TRBV5-1 and TRBJ2-1, with 10 bases fitting TRBD2. CDR3 length: 15 amino acids. Germline V gene data show CDR1 as SGHRS and CDR2 as YFSETQ. J was trimmed by 5 bases and V by 3 bases; bases with no gene match: 5. CDR3 loop: CASSSRTSGNNEQFF. The CDR3 nucleotides are TGCGCCAGCAGCTCCCGGACTAGCGGTAACAATGAGCAGTTCTTC.

This sequence joins TRBV5-1 and TRBJ2-5; no definite D call. The CDR3 runs 12 residues. Per the germline V gene, CDR1 is SGHRS and CDR2 is YFSETQ. The V gene lost 4 bases and the J gene lost 4 bases, with 8 bases spanning the gap. The CDR3 DNA reads TGCGCCAGCAGCCCCGGAAGAGAGACCCAGTACTTC. Protein product: CASSPGRETQYF.

This chain connects TRBV30 to TRBJ1-6; TRBD1 is a possible D gene (5 bases). The CDR3 has 17 amino acids. Germline values: CDR1 GTSNPN, CDR2 SVGIG (reference sequence). Between the trimmed V and J ends, which lost 3 bases and 1 base, there was a span of 16 bases. CDR3 nucleotide sequence: TGTGCCTGGAGGATTTGGGGCGTTGAGTCCTATAATTCACCCCTCCACTTT. Translation: CAWRIWGVESYNSPLHF.

The CDR3 loop is CASSERDSTDTQYF. Written as DNA, the CDR3 is TGTGCCAGCAGTGAAAGGGACAGCACAGATACGCAGTATTTT. The chain is built from TRBV6-1 and TRBJ2-3, with D perhaps being TRBD1 or TRBD2 (5 bases each). This CDR3 region has 14 residues. Trimming took off 2 bases at V and 0 bases at J, with 6 bases between the two ends. Germline V gives CDR1 MNHNS, CDR2 SASEGT.

The sample holds one count of this clone. The rearrangement uses TRBV10-3 and TRBJ2-5; D possibly corresponds to TRBD1 (5 bases). The CDR3 has 15 residues. CDR1 is ENHRY, CDR2 SYGVKD, per germline. The V gene lost 0 bases and the J gene lost 5 bases, with 13 bases spanning the gap. The CDR3 reads CAISESAGIGETQYF. The CDR3 DNA is TGTGCCATCAGTGAGTCTGCAGGGATCGGGGAGACCCAGTACTTC.

The chain links TRBV30 to TRBJ1-2; 8 bases fit TRBD1. Germline V gene sequence: CDR1 GTSNPN, CDR2 SVGIG (reference sequence). After removal of 4 bases from V and 7 bases from J, the junction contained 5 bases not matched to a gene. The CDR3 has 12 residues. For the CDR3, the DNA is TGTGCCTGGATCCGGCAGGGGGCTGGCTACACCTTC. Translation gives CAWIRQGAGYTF.

This chain joins TRBV18 and TRBJ2-3; TRBD2 matches 10 bases. CDR1 is KGHSH and CDR2 is LQKENI in the germline V gene. V was pared by 6 bases and J by 4 bases, with 10 bases of the junction left unmatched. The CDR3 length is 16 residues. In DNA, the CDR3 is TGTGCCAGCTCCCGCTCCCAAGCGGGAGGGCCAGATACGCAGTATTTT. As protein: CASSRSQAGGPDTQYF.

V usage is TRBV28 and J usage is TRBJ2-7; the match to TRBD1 covers 9 bases. The length of the CDR3 is 14 residues. With 6 bases clipped from V and 2 bases from J, the junction kept 5 bases outside the gene matches. Germline CDR1 reads MDHEN; CDR2 reads SYDVKM. The CDR3 here is CASRRTGDPYEQYF. CDR3 in DNA: TGTGCCAGCAGAAGGACAGGGGATCCCTACGAGCAGTACTTC.

This clone was observed a single time. V is TRBV19 and J is TRBJ1-2; 11 positions agree with TRBD1. The germline gives CDR1 LNHDA, CDR2 SQIVND (reference sequence). The CDR3 covers 14 residues. J gave up 9 bases and V 3 bases, and 6 bases lay outside the gene matches. CDR3 DNA sequence: TGTGCCAGTAGTATTGGAGGACAGGGGGCGAGCTACACCTTC. Its translation: CASSIGGQGASYTF.

V usage is TRBV30 and J usage is TRBJ2-5; 8 bases line up with TRBD1. CDR3 size: 13 residues. With V trimmed by 1 base and J by 4 bases, 2 bases remained unmatched. CDR1 is GTSNPN, CDR2 SVGIG, per germline (reference sequence). This CDR3 is CAWSATGAETQYF. In DNA, the CDR3 is TGTGCCTGGAGTGCGACAGGGGCAGAGACCCAGTACTTC.

This clone was counted a single time. The V gene is TRBV4-3, the J gene TRBJ1-4; D is unresolved. V gave up 1 base and J gave up 0 bases, with 9 bases separating them. The CDR3 is 16 amino acids. Looked up from germline, CDR1 is LGHNA and CDR2 is YSLEER. The CDR3 reads CASSQGTAATNEKLFF. The CDR3 DNA reads as TGCGCCAGCAGCCAAGGGACGGCCGCAACTAATGAAAAACTGTTTTTT.

The J gene is TRBJ2-1, the V gene TRBV19; TRBD1 matches 7 bases. The germline CDR1 and CDR2 sequences are LNHDA and SQIVND (reference sequence). Trimming cost V 4 bases and J 5 bases; bases outside gene matches: 11. The length of the CDR3 is 16 residues. CDR3 in amino acids: CASSTYRGQDNNEQFF. The CDR3 bases are TGTGCCAGTAGTACCTACAGGGGTCAGGATAACAATGAGCAGTTCTTC.